Listed here are 18 T cell receptor beta chains from one sample, sequenced in a study of blood T cell repertoires in COVID-19. Profiled with immunoSEQ multiplex PCR; TCRdb holds only in-frame clones, not every one. This sample has about 190,000 clones, with 70% to 90% found just once. What was sequenced was PBMCs or T cells enriched from blood (not recorded which). The origin of the receptors is a woman between 40 and 55 years old in a cohort exposed to, infected with or recovered from COVID-19 (not recorded which).

The chain links TRBV28 to TRBJ1-2; the match to TRBD1 covers 7 bases. This CDR3 spans 14 amino acids. The junction had 3 bases not matched to a gene; V was cut back by 2 bases and J by 3 bases. Per the germline V gene, CDR1 is MDHEN and CDR2 is SYDVKM. DNA for the CDR3: TGTGCCAGCAGTTTACTCGGGACAGACTATGGCTACACCTTC. Translation gives CASSLLGTDYGYTF.

The rearrangement links TRBV10-3 to TRBJ2-5; 8 nucleotides match TRBD1. The germline V gene encodes CDR1 ENHRY and CDR2 SYGVKD. This CDR3 is 14 amino acids long. Germline trimming cut 2 bases from V and 2 bases from J; bases unmatched to any gene: 1. CDR3 amino acids: CAISEGDRQETQYF. The CDR3 coding sequence is TGTGCCATCAGTGAGGGGGACAGGCAAGAGACCCAGTACTTC.

This sequence joins TRBV12-3 or TRBV12-4 and TRBJ2-1; D gene uncertain. The V gene lost 5 bases and the J gene lost 9 bases, with 14 bases spanning the gap. The CDR3 contains 13 residues. Here the CDR3 reads CASSPPSAAEQFF. The DNA for the CDR3 is TGTGCCAGCAGTCCCCCCTCCGCGGCTGAGCAGTTCTTC.

This clone occurred a few times. The chain carries TRBV6-1 and TRBJ1-6; the D is unclear. V lost 3 bases and J 10 bases, leaving 10 bases between the germline ends. Per germline, CDR1 MNHNS and CDR2 SASEGT. The CDR3 sequence is 13 residues long. The CDR3 loop reads CASSDGTGSPLHF. The CDR3 bases are TGTGCCAGCAGTGACGGTACGGGGTCACCCCTCCACTTT.

CDR3 DNA sequence: TGTGCCAGCAGTTTAAACAGGGACGGCGAGCAGTACTTC. This codes for CASSLNRDGEQYF. The J gene is TRBJ2-7, the V gene TRBV12-3 or TRBV12-4; D possibly corresponds to TRBD1 (6 bases). Trimming shortened V by 2 bases and J by 6 bases, and 11 bases separated the two germline ends. The CDR3 contains 13 residues.

The CDR3 nucleotides are TGTGCCAGCAGTTTGACAGGGAGCGGGGAGCTGTTTTTT. This sequence encodes CASSLTGSGELFF. The chain links TRBV28 to TRBJ2-2, with 7 bases aligning to TRBD1. The germline gives CDR1 MDHEN, CDR2 SYDVKM. This CDR3 contains 13 residues. Losses at the gene ends were 3 bases for V and 7 bases for J; bases not matched to a gene: 2.

This clone has just a few counts. The genes are TRBV3-1 (or the pseudogene TRBV3-2) and TRBJ2-7; a weak D match, TRBD1 (6 bases). This CDR3 is 15 amino acids long. V dropped 3 bases and J dropped 4 bases, with 16 bases sitting between them. Looked up from germline, CDR1 is LGHDT and CDR2 is YNNKEL (reference sequence). In DNA form, the CDR3 reads TGTGCCAGCAGCCAGGACAGCAGTCCAAGGTACGAGCAGTACTTC. This gives the protein CASSQDSSPRYEQYF.

This chain joins TRBV27 and TRBJ2-2, with TRBD2 matching 14 bases. V dropped 5 bases and J dropped 3; count of bases not matched to a gene: 2. The CDR3 covers 16 residues. From germline, CDR1 is MNHEY and CDR2 SMNVEV (reference sequence). CDR3 nucleotides: TGTGCCAGCAGTCTGGGACTAGCGGGAGACACCGGGGAGCTGTTTTTT. It encodes CASSLGLAGDTGELFF.

The rearrangement links TRBV12-3 or TRBV12-4 to TRBJ1-1; the D gene is possibly TRBD1 (5 bases). This CDR3 region has 12 residues. Trimming removed 5 bases at V and 5 bases at J, with 9 bases between. The CDR3: CASSMGRTEAFF. DNA for the CDR3: TGTGCCAGCAGTATGGGGCGAACTGAAGCTTTCTTT.

The chain employs TRBV5-6 and TRBJ2-5; no firm D call. CDR3 length: 15 amino acids. The V and J ends lost 6 bases and 0 bases respectively, with 15 bases between them. Germline assignment: CDR1 SGHDT and CDR2 YYEEEE. CDR3: CASIPSRRDQETQYF. In DNA, the CDR3 is TGTGCCAGCATCCCGAGTAGAAGAGACCAAGAGACCCAGTACTTC.

This clone is a singleton in its sample. The chain is built from TRBV4-1 and TRBJ1-3, with 7 bases aligning to TRBD1. Unmatched junction bases numbered 7, after V lost 2 bases and J lost 0 bases. The CDR3 loop spans 17 amino acids. Germline V lookup: CDR1 MGHRA, CDR2 YSYEKL. CDR3 protein: CASSQKTGMSSGNTIYF. CDR3 DNA sequence: TGCGCCAGCAGCCAAAAGACAGGGATGAGCTCTGGAAACACCATATATTTT.

This chain joins TRBV11-3 and TRBJ2-3; a possible D gene is TRBD2 (6 bases). V dropped 5 bases and J dropped 4 bases, with 16 bases sitting between them. Germline V gene sequence: CDR1 SGHNT, CDR2 YENEEA. There are 15 residues in the CDR3. CDR3 sequence (DNA): TGTGCCAGCAGCCCGTTACGACTAGGCGCAGATACGCAGTATTTT. It codes for CASSPLRLGADTQYF.

The CDR3 DNA follows: TGCGCCAGCCGACAGGGGGATGGCTACACCTTC. Translated: CASRQGDGYTF. The chain recombines TRBV10-2 with TRBJ1-2, with 9 bases matching TRBD1. The germline gives CDR1 WSHSY, CDR2 SAAADI. This CDR3 spans 11 amino acids. J gave up 6 bases and V 8 bases, and 1 base lay outside the gene matches.

The chain uses TRBV5-1 and TRBJ1-4; 8 bases are a match to TRBD1. This CDR3 comprises 15 residues. The germline V gene encodes CDR1 SGHRS and CDR2 YFSETQ. Losses at the gene ends were 4 bases for V and 8 bases for J; bases not matched to a gene: 10. This CDR3 reads CASSPDREVGEKLFF. The CDR3 bases are TGCGCCAGCAGCCCGGACAGGGAAGTAGGGGAAAAACTGTTTTTT.

The rearrangement joins TRBV6-2 or TRBV6-3 to TRBJ1-1; D call uncertain. V gave up 2 bases and J gave up 2 bases, with 9 bases separating them. The CDR3 extends over 14 amino acids. Germline-derived CDR1 and CDR2 are MNHEY and SVGEGT. CDR3 sequence: CASSYRSRNTEAFF. The DNA of the CDR3 is TGTGCCAGCAGTTACCGTTCCAGAAACACTGAAGCTTTCTTT.

This clone came up once. V gene TRBV9 combines with J gene TRBJ2-5; 10 nucleotides match TRBD2. Germline CDR1 is SGDLS and CDR2 is YYNGEE. The trim removed 0 bases at V and 5 bases at J, leaving 7 bases unmatched. This CDR3 region has 16 residues. The DNA for the CDR3 is TGTGCCAGCAGCGTAGGGGCTAGCGGGAGAGGCGAGACCCAGTACTTC. It codes for CASSVGASGRGETQYF.

The chain uses TRBV13 and TRBJ1-2, with a weak D call TRBD1 (5 bases). The V end lost 4 bases, the J end lost 3 bases, and 15 bases lay between the germline ends. Per germline, CDR1 PRHDT and CDR2 FYEKMQ (reference sequence). The CDR3 consists of 15 residues. For the CDR3, the DNA is TGTGCCAGCAGCTCCTTCGGGGGTCCGGACTATGGCTACACCTTC. Translation: CASSSFGGPDYGYTF.

The rearrangement links TRBV19 to TRBJ1-5; 7 nucleotides match TRBD1. V gave up 4 bases and J gave up 6 bases; unmatched junction bases: 3. The CDR3 has 13 amino acids. The germline gives CDR1 LNHDA, CDR2 SQIVND (reference sequence). The CDR3 DNA reads TGTGCCAGTAGTAGACAGGGATTTCAGCCCCAGCATTTT. Its translation is CASSRQGFQPQHF.